A single T cell receptor beta chain is shown here with its context. Libraries were prepared by immunoSEQ multiplex PCR; TCRdb keeps only in-frame clonotypes and omits some of them. Altogether about 410,000 clones are present, around nine tenths being singletons, with the ten largest covering approximately 1.5%. These data belong to a study of blood T cell repertoires in COVID-19. Across the study: Spain, Italy and the United States supplied samples that represented acute and convalescent COVID-19.

V lost 5 bases and J 6 bases, leaving 17 bases between the germline ends. CDR3 length equals 13 residues. The V gene's germline CDR1 is SQVTM and CDR2 ANQGSEA. The source is a middle-aged woman with COVID-19, enrolled during active disease. The chain combines TRBV29-1 with TRBJ2-7; TRBD2 might be the D (5 bases). Sequenced sample: peripheral blood. The CDR3: CSVLTNIPPEQYF. In DNA, the CDR3 is TGCAGCGTTCTGACTAATATTCCTCCCGAGCAGTACTTC.